The clone carrying this TCR beta chain was found many times. V was pared by 1 base and J by 6 bases, with 7 bases between. Germline V CDR1 and CDR2: SGHNT, YYREEE (reference sequence). CDR3 length equals 13 residues. UMIs were added to TCR cDNA along with a universal primer site when it was made by 5'RACE template switching. MiXCR, applied by TCRdb to the 5' RACE reads, yields one record per CDR3 protein. The profile shows around 320,000 distinct CDR3 sequences, around 9.3% of them singletons. This entry belongs to a study of T cells after yellow fever vaccination. The chain joins TRBV5-4 to TRBJ2-2; tentatively, D is TRBD1 (5 bases). The receptor comes from a man aged 18 to 29 who received the YFV17D yellow fever vaccine. The input for sequencing was CD4+ T cells sorted from PBMCs, taken 5 days after the yellow fever booster vaccination. CDR3 region: CASSLQGAGELFF. The CDR3 coding sequence is TGTGCCAGCAGCTTGCAGGGCGCCGGGGAGCTGTTTTTT.